There are many counts of the clone carrying this T cell receptor beta chain. Its antigen remains unidentified. The data originate from a study of T cells in Graves' hyperthyroidism and ophthalmopathy. General observations from the study: Ophthalmopathy and stable hyperthyroidism were separated by a 13 V-J model.

RNA transcripts yielded amplified TCR beta CDR3 regions. The HTBI set primed first-round TCR CDR3 RT-PCR. MiXCR was run by TCRdb on the multiplex PCR reads, yielding one entry per CDR3 protein. The sample contains about 360,000 distinct CDR3 sequences, roughly 13% of which appear only once. Germline-derived CDR1 and CDR2 are DFQATT and SNEGSKA (reference sequence). J gave up 7 bases and V 6 bases, and 13 bases lay outside the gene matches. The CDR3 extends over 16 amino acids. Sequenced material: blood. This chain connects TRBV20-1 to TRBJ2-1; 12 nucleotides agree with TRBD2. This clonotype was sampled from a woman aged 18-30 years with Graves' hyperthyroidism. As DNA, the CDR3 is TGCAGTGCGAAGCGTATCCGAGGGACTAGCGGGAATGAGCAGTTCTTC. Translated, it gives CSAKRIRGTSGNEQFF.